This is a list of T cell receptor beta chains from one sample in a study of blood T cell repertoires in COVID-19. Assay: immunoSEQ multiplex PCR; the TCRdb copy retains only in-frame clones and omits some. This table has about 45,000 clones, 55% to 75% appearing once. Sequenced sample: peripheral blood. The receptors were gathered from a man at least 80 years old with acute or convalescent COVID-19. The CDR3 runs from the conserved cysteine through the conserved F or W. D genes are given only for firm matches. Clone size, where shown, is once, few, many, or a class for clones that have expanded.

NA,TRBJ2-3,NA,TRBV7-2,TGTGCCAGCAGCGACCCACGGGGAGCGGATACGCAGTATTTT,CASSDPRGADTQYF
TRBD2,TRBJ2-5,NA,TRBV7-9,TGTGCCAGCAGCCCAGGGGGACTAGCGGTCCAAGAGACCCAGTACTTC,CASSPGGLAVQETQYF
NA,TRBJ1-4,NA,TRBV4-1,TGCGCCAGCAGCCAAGAGAGCCCTCGGGCTAATGAAAAACTGTTTTTT,CASSQESPRANEKLFF
TRBD1,TRBJ1-6,once,TRBV7-8,TGTGCCAGCAGCTTAAGGGGGGACAGAAATAATTCACCCCTCCACTTT,CASSLRGDRNNSPLHF
NA,TRBJ1-2,few,TRBV18,TGTGCCAGCTCACCAGAGGGAAATCCCTATGGCTACACCTTC,CASSPEGNPYGYTF
NA,TRBJ2-1,once,TRBV2,TGTGCGCTTAGGGCGGGGGCCGCAGGGGATGAGCAGTTCTTC,CALRAGAAGDEQFF
NA,TRBJ2-1,once,TRBV11-2,TGTGCCAGCAGCTATATCCTGGACTTCAATGAGCAGTTCTTC,CASSYILDFNEQFF
TRBD1,TRBJ2-2,NA,TRBV27,TGTGCCAGCAGTTCTTACGGGACAGCCTATAACACCGGGGAGCTGTTTTTT,CASSSYGTAYNTGELFF
NA,TRBJ1-6,NA,TRBV4-3,TGCGCCAGCAGCCAAGAGCCGGGAGCCCCACCTAGATCACCCCTCCACTTT,CASSQEPGAPPRSPLHF
TRBD2,TRBJ2-1,NA,TRBV11-2,TGTGCCAGCAGCTTAATAACTTGGCGGGGGGACTACAATGAGCAGTTCTTC,CASSLITWRGDYNEQFF
NA,TRBJ2-2,NA,TRBV5-4,TGTGCCAGCAGCCCCGCGGATTTAAACACCGGGGAGCTGTTTTTT,CASSPADLNTGELFF
TRBD1,TRBJ1-2,NA,TRBV29-1,TGCAGCGTCGCCACAGGGGACTATGGCTACACCTTC,CSVATGDYGYTF
NA,TRBJ1-1,NA,TRBV6-6,TGTGCCAGCAGTTACGGGGGGGCCAACTTCGGGTCTGAAGCTTTCTTT,CASSYGGANFGSEAFF
NA,TRBJ2-5,once,TRBV3-1/TRBV3-2,TGTGCCAGCAGCCAAGAAGGGCGGGAAGAGACCCAGTACTTC,CASSQEGREETQYF
NA,TRBJ1-2,NA,TRBV7-9,TGTGCCAGCAGTTCGCAGGGTTATGGCTACACCTTC,CASSSQGYGYTF
TRBD1,TRBJ1-5,few,TRBV24-1,TGTGCCACCAGTGGGCAGGGGGAATGGAGCAATCAGCCCCAGCATTTT,CATSGQGEWSNQPQHF
TRBD1,TRBJ1-4,NA,TRBV7-6,TGTGCCAGCAGTTTGGGCGGGACAGCTAATGAAAAACTGTTTTTT,CASSLGGTANEKLFF
NA,TRBJ1-2,few,TRBV24-1,TGTGCCACCAGTGACGGACAGCCTGCCCATGGCTACACCTTC,CATSDGQPAHGYTF
NA,TRBJ1-2,NA,TRBV5-1,TGCGCCAGCAGCTTCGACACCTTTGGCTACACCTTC,CASSFDTFGYTF
NA,TRBJ1-2,NA,TRBV6-5,TGTGCCAGCAGATACACCCAGGGGGGCTACACCTTC,CASRYTQGGYTF
TRBD1,TRBJ1-2,few,TRBV2,TGTGCCAGCAGGTTAGGACAGGGAAATGGCTACACCTTC,CASRLGQGNGYTF
TRBD2,TRBJ2-7,NA,TRBV9,TGTGCCAGCAGCGCCCAGACCGGGACTACTTACGAGCAGTACTTC,CASSAQTGTTYEQYF